The 9 T cell receptor beta chains below come from one sample, sequenced in a study of siplizumab effects on memory and regulatory T cells. TCRdb's table, derived via immunoSEQ multiplex PCR, lists solely in-frame clones and lacks some. Among about 52,000 clones listed, about 97% were seen once. What was sequenced was naive CD4+ T cells sorted from blood. The receptors originated from a human donor in good health.

The genes are TRBV14 and TRBJ2-1; 7 nucleotides align to TRBD2. With V trimmed by 7 bases and J by 6 bases, 9 bases remained unmatched. The CDR3 loop spans 14 amino acids. CDR1 is SGHDN and CDR2 is FVKESK in the germline V gene. CDR3 region: CASNIGEGPNEQFF. The CDR3 nucleotides are TGTGCCAGCAATATTGGGGAGGGCCCCAATGAGCAGTTCTTC.

The V gene is TRBV5-1, the J gene TRBJ2-1; 10 positions match TRBD2. This CDR3 is 15 amino acids long. After removal of 2 bases from V and 8 bases from J, the junction contained 7 bases not matched to a gene. CDR1 SGHRS and CDR2 YFSETQ come from the germline V gene. CDR3 residues: CASSLLAGPTYEQFF. The CDR3 DNA reads TGCGCCAGCAGCTTACTAGCGGGACCGACCTATGAGCAGTTCTTC.

This chain connects TRBV2 to TRBJ2-3, with 11 positions matching TRBD2. After removal of 1 base from V and 10 bases from J, the junction contained 7 bases not matched to a gene. CDR1 is SNHLY, CDR2 FYNNEI, per germline. The CDR3 is 15 amino acids. The CDR3 reads CASSEGLAGGYPQYF. The DNA of the CDR3 is TGTGCCAGCAGTGAAGGGCTAGCGGGAGGCTACCCGCAGTATTTT.

The chain joins TRBV19 to TRBJ2-3; D gene ambiguous. Trimming took 0 bases from V and 6 from J, leaving 4 bases between them. The CDR3 totals 12 residues. Germline-derived CDR1 and CDR2 are LNHDA and SQIVND (reference sequence). The CDR3: CASSIDTDTQYF. The CDR3 DNA sequence: TGTGCCAGTAGTATAGATACGGATACGCAGTATTTT.

This chain uses TRBV25-1 with TRBJ2-1, with D unresolved. The V gene lost 1 base and the J gene lost 2 bases, with 3 bases spanning the gap. CDR1 is MGHDK, CDR2 SYGVNS, per germline. CDR3 length: 13 residues. DNA of the CDR3: TGTGCCAGCAGTGAATTTACCTACAATGAGCAGTTCTTC. This gives the protein CASSEFTYNEQFF.

This chain joins TRBV6-5 and TRBJ1-2; TRBD1 agrees at 7 bases. V lost 3 bases, J lost 6 bases, and 4 bases stayed unmatched. The germline gives CDR1 MNHEY, CDR2 SVGAGI. CDR3 length: 13 amino acids. The chain's CDR3 is CASSYRDRDGYTF. In nucleotides, the CDR3 is TGTGCCAGCAGTTATCGCGACAGGGATGGCTACACCTTC.

The chain joins TRBV7-8 to TRBJ1-1; D is unclear. Germline V gene data show CDR1 as SGHVS and CDR2 as FQNEAQ. Trimming removed 3 bases from V and 5 bases from J, with 13 bases in between. The CDR3 runs 14 residues. Here the CDR3 reads CASSFQTVLTEAFF. CDR3 nucleotides: TGTGCCAGCAGCTTTCAAACGGTTCTTACTGAAGCTTTCTTT. The full variable domain, its missing parts supplied by reference TRBV7-8 and TRBJ1-1, is GAGVSQSPRYKVAKRGQDVALRCDPISGHVSLFWYQQALGQGPEFLTYFQNEAQLDKSGLPSDRFFAERPEGSVSTLKIQRTQQEDSAVYLCASSFQTVLTEAFFGQGTRLTVV.

The chain carries TRBV10-3 and TRBJ1-1; 7 positions agree with TRBD1. Germline lookup yields CDR1 ENHRY and CDR2 SYGVKD. Trimming at V came to 3 bases and at J to 2 bases, leaving 9 bases not matched to a gene. The CDR3 totals 16 residues. Written as DNA, the CDR3 is TGTGCCATCAGTGACAGGGGGGTGGGACTAAACACTGAAGCTTTCTTT. This codes for CAISDRGVGLNTEAFF.

V and J are TRBV19 and TRBJ1-2; 9 bases are a match to TRBD1. The junction had 8 bases not matched to a gene; V was cut back by 7 bases and J by 8 bases. The CDR3 covers 13 residues. Per the germline V gene, CDR1 is LNHDA and CDR2 is SQIVND (reference sequence). CDR3 in DNA: TGTGCCAGTACTAGGGACAGGGCTAACGGCTACACCTTC. As protein: CASTRDRANGYTF.